The source of this T cell receptor beta chain is a study of T cell responses to AZD1222 COVID-19 vaccine. Study-wide points: Clonal diversity may have been underestimated, and the donors were mostly white British, with more females than males.

Concerning this clone itself: The antigen is unknown.

J lost 8 bases, V lost 6 bases, and 8 bases had no gene match. CDR1 and CDR2 from the germline V gene are MNHEY and SVGAGI. This CDR3 has 15 amino acids. Only in-frame clones appear in the TCRdb table, and some are missing; sequencing was by immunoSEQ multiplex PCR. The table lists approximately 140,000 clones, under 95% of them singletons. Sequenced here: peripheral blood, sampled on day 0 of AZD1222 vaccination. The receptor was isolated from an adult in good health. This sequence joins TRBV6-5 and TRBJ2-1, with TRBD1 matching over 12 bases. CDR3 DNA sequence: TGTGCCAGCAGGTGGGGACAGGGGGCGCCGGATGAGCAGTTCTTC. Protein sequence: CASRWGQGAPDEQFF.